This is a list of T cell receptor beta chains from one sample in a study of T cell repertoires in cytomegalovirus infection. One entry per CDR3 protein results from TCRdb running MiXCR on the reads. The sample lists roughly 200,000 distinct CDR3 sequences; about a sixth were seen once. The sample taken for sequencing was CD8+ T cells from PBMCs. The receptors originated from a human donor in good health (CMV status not recorded). Some clones in this sample may be carry-over from other donors' samples. Each CDR3 is given with its conserved first and last residue. A D gene is named only where the DNA matches it firmly. Clone size, where shown, is once, few, many, or a class for clones that have expanded.

>-|TRBJ2-1|TRBV7-2|few
CASSSRSGRTWEQFF
TGTGCCAGCAGCTCCCGTTCGGGGCGGACGTGGGAGCAGTTCTTC
>-|TRBJ2-5|TRBV28|few
CASSSVLQGTQYF
TGTGCCAGCAGTTCGGTCCTACAGGGGACCCAGTACTTC
>TRBD1|TRBJ2-7|TRBV7-9|-
CASSPGTDPYEQYF
TGTGCCAGCAGCCCCGGGACAGACCCCTACGAGCAGTACTTC
>TRBD1|TRBJ2-7|TRBV28|-
CASSYDRDGYEQYF
TGTGCCAGCAGTTACGACAGGGACGGGTACGAGCAGTACTTC
>TRBD1|TRBJ2-2|TRBV6-6|hyperexpanded
CASSTQGARTGELFF
TGTGCCAGCAGCACACAGGGGGCGAGGACCGGGGAGCTGTTTTTT
>-|TRBJ1-2|TRBV7-9|few
CASRQESYGYTF
TGTGCCAGCAGGCAGGAGAGCTATGGCTACACCTTC
>-|TRBJ1-5|TRBV12-3/TRBV12-4|few
CASSLGRGHQPQHF
TGTGCCAGCAGTTTGGGACGTGGGCATCAGCCCCAGCATTTT
>-|TRBJ2-7|TRBV28|-
CASSFFPMGGLGYEQYF
TGTGCCAGCAGTTTTTTTCCCATGGGGGGGCTCGGCTACGAGCAGTACTTC
>TRBD2|TRBJ2-3|TRBV20-1|few
CSARSGLASRTDTQYF
TGCAGTGCTAGATCGGGACTAGCGAGTCGCACAGATACGCAGTATTTT
>-|TRBJ1-1|TRBV19|-
CASSAREGDTEAFF
TGTGCCAGTAGTGCGCGAGAGGGGGACACTGAAGCTTTCTTT
>-|TRBJ2-6|TRBV28|few
CASKGRWDSGANVLTF
TGTGCCAGCAAAGGCCGATGGGACTCTGGGGCCAACGTCCTGACTTTC
>-|TRBJ1-2|TRBV12-3/TRBV12-4|-
CASSLPSDYGYTF
TGTGCCAGCAGCCTCCCCTCGGACTACGGCTACACCTTC
>-|TRBJ1-1|TRBV15|-
CATSPRRVMNTEAFF
TGTGCCACCAGCCCCCGAAGGGTTATGAACACTGAAGCTTTCTTT
>TRBD1|TRBJ2-7|TRBV7-9|-
CASSHNPRGQGEYEQYF
TGTGCCAGCAGCCATAACCCGAGGGGACAGGGGGAGTACGAGCAGTACTTC
>-|TRBJ1-1|TRBV6-2/TRBV6-3|once
CASSYVPGGPEAFF
TGTGCCAGCAGTTACGTCCCGGGAGGGCCTGAAGCTTTCTTT
>TRBD1|TRBJ1-3|TRBV7-2|-
CASSSKQGASGNTIYF
TGTGCCAGCAGCTCTAAACAGGGGGCTTCTGGAAACACCATATATTTT
>-|TRBJ2-3|TRBV12-3/TRBV12-4|few
CASSVPGLLDTQYF
TGTGCCAGCAGTGTTCCGGGACTGTTGGATACGCAGTATTTT
>-|TRBJ2-2|TRBV11-2|few
CASSLDFFIAGELFF
TGTGCCAGCAGCTTAGATTTTTTTATCGCCGGGGAGCTGTTTTTT
>TRBD2|TRBJ2-1|TRBV9|-
CASSEGTSGRIYNEQFF
TGTGCCAGCAGCGAAGGGACTAGCGGGAGGATATACAATGAGCAGTTCTTC
>-|TRBJ1-5|TRBV20-1|-
CSATAVTASNQPQHF
TGCAGTGCCACGGCCGTGACAGCTAGCAATCAGCCCCAGCATTTT